Sequencing of this T cell receptor beta chain was carried out in a study of graft-versus-host responses after intestinal transplantation. Study conclusions and caveats: GvH clone levels peaked in circulation, and this peak was associated with early post-transplant HvG declines. Recipient marrow contained GvH clones, some of which appeared first in ileum or blood.

The V end lost 4 bases, the J end lost 1 base, and 11 bases lay between the germline ends. The V gene's germline CDR1 is SGHNT and CDR2 YYREEE (reference sequence). The CDR3 extends over 14 amino acids. Here immunoSEQ multiplex PCR was the method, and the copy in TCRdb shows in-frame clones only, minus some. The data hold 75,000 to 90,000 clones, with about 88% observed a single time. About this clone itself: What it binds is unknown.

The rearrangement joins TRBV5-4 to TRBJ1-1; D may be TRBD1 (5 bases). The TCR was taken from a human donor who received an intestinal transplant. The material sequenced was unstimulated CD4+ T cells sorted from spleen or lymph node cells, taken before intestinal transplant. The CDR3 nucleotides are TGTGCCAGCAGCCCAGGGTATCGGAACACTGAAGCTTTCTTT. Its translation is CASSPGYRNTEAFF.